The clone carrying this T cell receptor (beta chain) was observed a few times. This entry comes from a study of blood T cell repertoires in COVID-19. Libraries were prepared by immunoSEQ multiplex PCR; TCRdb keeps only in-frame clonotypes and omits some of them. The table has 42,000 or so clones, 70% to 90% seen once; the top ten hold just under 2.5%. The germline CDR1 and CDR2 sequences are GTSNPN and SVGIG (reference sequence). The V segment lost 3 bases and the J segment 16 bases; nucleotides outside the gene matches: 12. The CDR3 totals 12 residues. The receptor's source is a human donor in a cohort sampled during active COVID-19. The chain employs TRBV30 and TRBJ2-1, with 7 bases fitting TRBD1. The sequenced material came from peripheral blood. The CDR3: CAWSDRQGRAFF. CDR3 nucleotide sequence: TGTGCCTGGAGCGACAGACAGGGAAGGGCTTTCTTC.